This TCR beta chain was identified in a study of cytomegalovirus exposure and HLA in healthy donors. Assay used: immunoSEQ multiplex PCR; TCRdb lists only in-frame clones, some missing. The table shows about 90,000 clones, with more than 70% occurring only once. CDR1 is LNHDA, CDR2 SQIVND, per germline (reference sequence). The CDR3 contains 13 residues. Losses at the gene ends were 3 bases for V and 6 bases for J; bases not matched to a gene: 2. The chain combines TRBV19 with TRBJ2-1; TRBD1 aligns across 7 bases. The sample taken for sequencing was PBMCs. This TCR derives from a woman under 30 in good health and CMV-seropositive. The DNA of the CDR3 is TGTGCCAGTAGTATCCCAGGGGGCAATGAGCAGTTCTTC. Encoded protein: CASSIPGGNEQFF.